What follows describes a single TCR beta chain. Its target is unknown. Germline V gene data show CDR1 as LGHNA and CDR2 as YSLEER. V lost 2 bases and J 5 bases, leaving 10 bases between the germline ends. There are 14 residues in the CDR3. With a duration under 2 months, the hyperthyroidism was newly diagnosed in patients aged 18 to 65. Investigators excluded patients with uncontrolled infection, other autoimmune disease, pregnancy or lactation. Amplified TCR beta CDR3 regions came from RNA transcripts. A set of HTBI primers served as the primers for a first-round RT-PCR of the TCR CDR3. TCRdb recomputed calls from the multiplex PCR reads with MiXCR, one row per CDR3 protein. The profile covers 700,000 or so distinct CDR3 sequences, with 16% appearing a single time and over 7.5% taken by the ten largest. The sample comes from a study of T cells in Graves' hyperthyroidism and ophthalmopathy. Study-wide points: Expanded thyroid clonotypes (above 0.001) were mostly also found in blood. For ophthalmopathy, model prediction preceded onset by a median about 6.2 months.

What was sequenced was blood. This clonotype was obtained from a man aged 18 to 30 with Graves' hyperthyroidism. The gene calls are TRBV4-3 and TRBJ2-1, with D possibly being TRBD2 (6 bases). This CDR3 reads CASSQSSVDNEQFF. The CDR3 coding sequence is TGCGCCAGCAGCCAATCTAGCGTGGACAATGAGCAGTTCTTC.